The entry below gives a single T cell receptor (beta chain) sequence along with its context. What it binds is unknown. The data originate from a study of a mutant IDH1 vaccine in newly diagnosed glioma. The sample's time point: week 11, during vaccination. One vaccine dose held 300 ug of mutant IDH1 20-mer peptide and came with topical imiquimod. CDR3 length: 15 residues. The germline V gene encodes CDR1 SGHRS and CDR2 YFSETQ. The V and J ends lost 0 bases and 6 bases respectively, with 10 bases between them. TCRdb's table, derived via immunoSEQ multiplex PCR, lists solely in-frame clones and lacks some. The sample yields about 52,000 clones, 75% to 95% seen once.

The sample was PBMCs, taken from a glioma patient whose treatment included an IDH1 peptide vaccine. V is TRBV5-1 and J is TRBJ1-6; D remains ambiguous. The source is a man between 50 and 59 years old with glioma. The CDR3 coding sequence is TGCGCCAGCAGCTTGGAACACTCAGCTAATTCACCCCTCCACTTT. As protein: CASSLEHSANSPLHF.